Below are 15 T cell receptor beta chains sequenced from a single sample in a study of blood T cell repertoires in COVID-19. Using immunoSEQ multiplex PCR, the repertoire was profiled, and TCRdb retains in-frame clones only, with some absent. The table shows 19,000 or so clones, with more than 70% occurring only once. Sequenced: peripheral blood. These receptors were obtained from a man aged 40-49 years with active COVID-19.

The V call is TRBV6-2 or TRBV6-3, the J call TRBJ2-5; D is possibly TRBD1 (6 bases). Germline CDR1 is MNHEY and CDR2 is SVGEGT. Trimming pared 5 bases from V and 3 bases from J, leaving 13 bases between. The CDR3 has 14 residues. CDR3 region: CASSQRQAKETQYF. In nucleotides, the CDR3 is TGTGCCAGCAGTCAAAGACAGGCCAAAGAGACCCAGTACTTC.

The rearrangement links TRBV6-2 or TRBV6-3 to TRBJ2-2, with D tentatively TRBD1 (6 bases). The CDR3 length is 16 residues. The V gene lost 2 bases and the J gene lost 3 bases, with 13 bases spanning the gap. In germline, CDR1 is MNHEY, CDR2 SVGEGT. The CDR3 nucleotides read TGTGCCAGCAGTTACGGGACACGCCGCCACACCGGGGAGCTGTTTTTT. Translation gives CASSYGTRRHTGELFF.

The chain uses TRBV10-1 and TRBJ2-1; TRBD2 matches 7 bases. Trimming removed 6 bases from V and 4 bases from J; junction bases left unmatched: 6. Germline V gene lookup returns CDR1 WNHNN and CDR2 SYGVQD (reference sequence). CDR3 length: 14 residues. In DNA, the CDR3 is TGCGCCAGCAGCGACAGCGGGACTTACAATGAGCAGTTCTTC. Its protein product is CASSDSGTYNEQFF.

This clone was observed a single time. The chain uses TRBV4-1 and TRBJ1-2; 12 nucleotides match TRBD1. This CDR3 region has 15 residues. CDR1 MGHRA and CDR2 YSYEKL come from the germline V gene. Losses at the gene ends were 5 bases for V and 6 bases for J; bases not matched to a gene: 7. The CDR3 loop reads CASSEPGQGADGYTF. The DNA for the CDR3 is TGCGCCAGCAGCGAACCGGGACAGGGGGCGGATGGCTACACCTTC.

V gene TRBV2 combines with J gene TRBJ2-4, with 7 bases aligning to TRBD1. With V trimmed by 3 bases and J by 0 bases, 11 bases remained unmatched. The V gene's germline CDR1 is SNHLY and CDR2 FYNNEI. CDR3 length: 18 residues. The CDR3 sequence is CASSDGQDGPLAKNIQYF. The CDR3 DNA is TGTGCCAGCAGTGATGGACAGGATGGACCCCTAGCCAAAAACATTCAGTACTTC.

On this clone: Germline is not matched at one junction end, which may reflect a read error. V usage is TRBV18 and J usage is TRBJ1-4; 8 bases map to TRBD1. Germline V gene data show CDR1 as KGHSH and CDR2 as LQKENI. The CDR3 has 12 residues. The CDR3 spells CASSPGGQVRLF. In DNA form, the CDR3 reads TGTGCCAGCTCACCAGGGGGACAGGTTCGGCTTTTT.

The V and J genes are TRBV4-1 and TRBJ2-7; TRBD2 agrees at 13 bases. CDR3 length equals 18 residues. V was pared by 4 bases and J by 5 bases, with 14 bases of the junction left unmatched. In germline, CDR1 is MGHRA, CDR2 YSYEKL. CDR3 bases: TGCGCCAGCAGCCTCGAGCCCCGGACTAGCGGGAGTAGTAACGAGCAGTACTTC. It is translated as CASSLEPRTSGSSNEQYF.

This chain connects TRBV5-1 to TRBJ2-1; 9 bases match TRBD2. After removal of 5 bases from V and 2 bases from J, the junction contained 8 bases not matched to a gene. The CDR3 spans 16 residues. Germline V gives CDR1 SGHRS, CDR2 YFSETQ. The CDR3 DNA reads as TGCGCCAGCAGTTCCACGGGCGGGAGGGCCTACAATGAGCAGTTCTTC. This gives the protein CASSSTGGRAYNEQFF. The full variable domain, with the rest looked up from reference TRBV5-1 and TRBJ2-1, is KAGVTQTPRYLIKTRGQQVTLSCSPISGHRSVSWYQQTPGQGLQFLFEYFSETQRNKGNFPGRFSGRQFSNSRSEMNVSTLELGDSALYLCASSSTGGRAYNEQFFGPGTRLTVL.

This sequence joins TRBV7-8 and TRBJ1-2; no definite D call. CDR3 length equals 15 residues. V was pared by 3 bases and J by 0 bases, with 11 bases between. CDR1 SGHVS and CDR2 FQNEAQ come from the germline V gene. The CDR3 nucleotides read TGTGCCAGCAGCTTTTCTATCGGTACTAACTATGGCTACACCTTC. Translated: CASSFSIGTNYGYTF.

The chain has TRBV5-6 and TRBJ1-4, with TRBD1 as a possible D gene (5 bases). V lost 4 bases and J 8 bases, leaving 18 bases between the germline ends. Germline assignment: CDR1 SGHDT and CDR2 YYEEEE. The CDR3 is 15 residues long. The CDR3 spells CASSLVGGGGEKLFF. CDR3 nucleotide sequence: TGTGCCAGCAGCCTGGTTGGCGGGGGAGGGGAAAAACTGTTTTTT.

The V and J genes are TRBV24-1 and TRBJ2-3; 7 nucleotides match TRBD1. Germline V CDR1 and CDR2: KGHDR, SFDVKD. There are 16 residues in the CDR3. The J segment lost 4 bases and the V segment lost 4 bases, leaving 10 bases of the junction unmatched. The CDR3 DNA reads as TGTGCCACCAGTGACCCGGGGCAGGGGGTAGCAGATACGCAGTATTTT. The encoded protein is CATSDPGQGVADTQYF.

The chain links TRBV18 to TRBJ2-1; possible D gene TRBD2, 6 bases. Trimming took 4 bases from V and 6 from J, leaving 16 bases between them. Germline lookup yields CDR1 KGHSH and CDR2 LQKENI. The CDR3 runs to 15 residues. CDR3 region: CASSQRSGPFNEQFF. CDR3 DNA: TGTGCCAGCTCACAACGCAGCGGGCCCTTCAATGAGCAGTTCTTC.

This clone was seen more than once but under ten times. The rearrangement links TRBV4-1 to TRBJ1-3; TRBD1 matches at 8 bases. Trimming took 0 bases from V and 7 from J; bases not matched to a gene: 11. Germline CDR1 and CDR2: MGHRA and YSYEKL. The CDR3 is made up of 17 amino acids. This chain's CDR3 is CASSQDPGGFRRNTIYF. CDR3 sequence (DNA): TGCGCCAGCAGCCAAGATCCAGGGGGCTTCCGTCGGAACACCATATATTTT.

The rearrangement uses TRBV19 and TRBJ1-2; TRBD1 might be the D (6 bases). V lost 2 bases to trimming and J lost 6 bases, with 13 bases between them. There are 14 residues in the CDR3. CDR1 is LNHDA, CDR2 SQIVND, per germline (reference sequence). The chain's CDR3 is CASSIMVGANGYTF. The CDR3 DNA reads TGTGCCAGTAGTATAATGGTGGGGGCGAATGGCTACACCTTC.

J is TRBJ1-3 and V is TRBV11-2; 9 positions agree with TRBD1. The V gene end was trimmed by 5 bases and the J gene end by 2 bases; junction bases not matched to a gene: 13. The germline V gene has CDR1 SGHAT and CDR2 FQNNGV. This CDR3 spans 18 amino acids. In DNA, the CDR3 is TGTGCCAGCAGCCTTGCACCCCACCGGGACAGGGCTGGAAACACCATATATTTT. The encoded protein is CASSLAPHRDRAGNTIYF.